The 28 T cell receptor beta chains reported below all come from one sample, sequenced in a study of blood T cell repertoires in COVID-19. The repertoire was sequenced with immunoSEQ multiplex PCR; TCRdb's copy has only in-frame clones and lacks some. The repertoire holds 250,000 to 300,000 clones, with around 93% as singletons. Material: PBMCs or T cells enriched from blood (not recorded which). The receptors were gathered from a human donor in a cohort exposed to, infected with or recovered from COVID-19 (not recorded which). The donor label of this sample is uncertain.

This rearrangement joins TRBV9 to TRBJ2-7; perhaps TRBD1 as D (6 bases). Germline V CDR1 and CDR2: SGDLS, YYNGEE. The CDR3 is 14 amino acids. The V end lost 4 bases, the J end lost 2 bases, and 13 bases lay between the germline ends. CDR3 residues: CASSPEGEPYEQYF. The CDR3 DNA sequence: TGTGCCAGCAGCCCCGAGGGGGAACCCTACGAGCAGTACTTC.

The gene calls are TRBV19 and TRBJ2-4, with D possibly TRBD1 on 6 matching bases. The CDR3 runs to 14 residues. V was cut by 6 bases and J by 3 bases, with 12 bases left in between. The germline gives CDR1 LNHDA, CDR2 SQIVND (reference sequence). CDR3 region: CASSPGVGKNIQYF. CDR3 DNA: TGTGCCAGTAGCCCAGGGGTTGGCAAAAACATTCAGTACTTC.

The chain uses TRBV25-1 and TRBJ2-7; possibly TRBD2 for D (6 bases). Germline CDR1 reads MGHDK; CDR2 reads SYGVNS. CDR3 length equals 11 residues. V shed 1 base and J shed 11 bases, with 9 bases lying between them. CDR3 loop: CASSESGGEYF. The CDR3 DNA is TGTGCCAGCAGTGAATCCGGGGGAGAGTACTTC.

The chain has TRBV3-1 (or the pseudogene TRBV3-2) and TRBJ2-1, with 11 bases lining up with TRBD2. V lost 5 bases to trimming and J lost 4 bases; unmatched junction nucleotides: 4. The CDR3 length is 15 residues. CDR1 and CDR2 (germline): LGHDT, YNNKEL (reference sequence). CDR3: CASSALAGGYNEQFF. In nucleotides, the CDR3 is TGTGCCAGCAGCGCTCTAGCGGGGGGTTACAATGAGCAGTTCTTC.

V and J are TRBV27 and TRBJ2-7, with D possibly being TRBD2 (5 bases). The CDR3 covers 14 residues. The V and J ends lost 4 bases and 2 bases respectively, with 12 bases between them. Germline V lookup: CDR1 MNHEY, CDR2 SMNVEV (reference sequence). CDR3: CASSWGVGTYEQYF. The CDR3 DNA reads TGTGCCAGCAGTTGGGGAGTCGGAACCTACGAGCAGTACTTC.

This chain's CDR3 is CASSGTGFTNYGYTF. In nucleotides, the CDR3 is TGTGCCAGCAGTGGGACAGGGTTCACTAACTATGGCTACACCTTC. The J gene is TRBJ1-2, the V gene TRBV6-1; 8 bases agree with TRBD1. Germline values: CDR1 MNHNS, CDR2 SASEGT. The CDR3 sequence is 15 residues long. With V trimmed by 4 bases and J by 0 bases, 4 bases remained unmatched.

V is TRBV18 and J is TRBJ1-1; maybe TRBD1 (6 bases). The CDR3 is 17 residues long. V gave up 2 bases and J gave up 0 bases, with 16 bases separating them. Germline V lookup: CDR1 KGHSH, CDR2 LQKENI. The CDR3 region has the DNA TGTGCCAGCTCACCAGCGACCCCGGGACAAGTGAACACTGAAGCTTTCTTT. Its protein is CASSPATPGQVNTEAFF.

V gene TRBV29-1 combines with J gene TRBJ1-4; TRBD1 matches 10 bases. CDR1 and CDR2 from the germline V gene are SQVTM and ANQGSEA. The CDR3 contains 14 residues. Losses at the gene ends were 4 bases for V and 7 bases for J; bases not matched to a gene: 6. The CDR3: CSVGTGGRVEKLFF. Written as DNA, the CDR3 is TGCAGCGTTGGGACAGGGGGACGAGTTGAAAAACTGTTTTTT.

The CDR3: CASSATPGSTNYGYTF. In DNA form, the CDR3 reads TGTGCCAGCAGCGCCACCCCGGGGAGCACTAACTATGGCTACACCTTC. This rearrangement joins TRBV9 to TRBJ1-2; D call uncertain. The CDR3 has 16 residues. The germline V and J ends were trimmed by 3 bases and 0 bases, with 15 bases remaining between them. Germline loops: CDR1 SGDLS, CDR2 YYNGEE.

This chain uses TRBV10-3 with TRBJ1-6; D remains ambiguous. The V end lost 3 bases, the J end lost 6 bases, and 9 bases lay between the germline ends. The CDR3 consists of 14 residues. Per germline, CDR1 ENHRY and CDR2 SYGVKD. CDR3: CAISDPTFNSPLHF. The CDR3 bases are TGTGCCATCAGTGATCCTACTTTTAATTCACCCCTCCACTTT.

The chain links TRBV19 to TRBJ1-1, with 7 bases aligning to TRBD1. Germline values: CDR1 LNHDA, CDR2 SQIVND (reference sequence). V shed 4 bases, J shed 1 base, and the junction held 3 bases outside the gene matches. The CDR3 has 14 amino acids. CDR3 sequence reads: CASSTGGRNTEAFF. The CDR3 DNA follows: TGTGCCAGTAGTACAGGGGGGCGGAACACTGAAGCTTTCTTT.

The chain couples TRBV12-5 to TRBJ1-1; 8 nucleotides line up with TRBD1. Germline trimming cut 6 bases from V and 1 base from J; bases unmatched to any gene: 4. This CDR3 comprises 14 residues. Germline CDR1 reads LGHNT; CDR2 reads FRNRAP. The CDR3 protein is CASGQGERNTEAFF. The CDR3 DNA sequence: TGTGCTAGTGGACAGGGGGAAAGGAACACTGAAGCTTTCTTT.

CDR3 bases: TGCGCCAGCAGCCGCGACAGGGAACTTTTCCCCTACGAGCAGTACTTC. Translating it yields CASSRDRELFPYEQYF. The V gene is TRBV5-1, the J gene TRBJ2-7; 7 positions agree with TRBD1. The CDR3 contains 16 residues. V trimming: 4 bases; J trimming: 2 bases; junction bases outside the gene matches: 12. CDR1 is SGHRS, CDR2 YFSETQ, per germline.

This CDR3 reads CSVEDSGDTEAFF. The CDR3 coding sequence is TGCAGCGTTGAAGATTCAGGGGACACTGAAGCTTTCTTT. The chain uses TRBV29-1 and TRBJ1-1; D perhaps matches TRBD1 (6 bases). V was shortened by 0 bases and J by 3 bases, with 8 bases between the two germline ends. Germline CDR1 is SQVTM and CDR2 is ANQGSEA. The CDR3 extends over 13 amino acids.

This clone was detected only once. The V call is TRBV7-7, the J call TRBJ2-1; a weak D match, TRBD2 (6 bases). There are 14 residues in the CDR3. Germline CDR1 is SSHAT and CDR2 is FNYEAQ (reference sequence). V was pared by 2 bases and J by 6 bases, with 11 bases between. This CDR3 reads CASSLQMGGNEQFF. The CDR3 DNA reads as TGTGCCAGCAGCTTACAGATGGGAGGCAATGAGCAGTTCTTC.

The chain employs TRBV13 and TRBJ1-6; no definite D call. V shed 1 base and J shed 7 bases, with 2 bases lying between them. There are 12 residues in the CDR3. Germline CDR1 is PRHDT and CDR2 is FYEKMQ (reference sequence). The CDR3 DNA reads as TGTGCCAGCAGCTTAGCAAATTCACCCCTCCACTTT. Translating gives CASSLANSPLHF.

The chain couples TRBV28 to TRBJ1-2; D is undetermined. CDR1 MDHEN and CDR2 SYDVKM come from the germline V gene. The CDR3 consists of 14 residues. V lost 5 bases and J 6 bases, leaving 16 bases between the germline ends. CDR3 nucleotide sequence: TGTGCCAGCAGTACTCCAGCTGAGGGTCATGGCTACACCTTC. This sequence encodes CASSTPAEGHGYTF.

V is TRBV11-2 and J is TRBJ2-7, with 10 bases aligning to TRBD2. Trimming removed 1 base from V and 4 bases from J; junction bases left unmatched: 7. This CDR3 spans 16 amino acids. CDR1 is SGHAT and CDR2 is FQNNGV in the germline V gene. CDR3 DNA sequence: TGTGCCAGCAGCTTAGGCGGACTAGCGGTTTTTTACGAGCAGTACTTC. Its protein is CASSLGGLAVFYEQYF.

This chain connects TRBV2 to TRBJ2-2, with 12 bases that match TRBD1. The junction had 4 bases not matched to a gene; V was cut back by 4 bases and J by 4 bases. CDR1 and CDR2 from the germline V gene are SNHLY and FYNNEI. The CDR3 runs to 16 residues. CDR3 nucleotides: TGTGCCAGCAGTGGGGGACAGGGGGCCAGCACCGGGGAGCTGTTTTTT. This gives the protein CASSGGQGASTGELFF.

The chain links TRBV9 to TRBJ1-2, with D unresolved. Trimming cost V 0 bases and J 0 bases, with 6 bases left between them. The CDR3 covers 14 residues. From germline, CDR1 is SGDLS and CDR2 YYNGEE. The CDR3, as DNA: TGTGCCAGCAGCGTAGCCGACACTAACTATGGCTACACCTTC. This encodes CASSVADTNYGYTF.

V and J are TRBV30 and TRBJ2-1; 11 nucleotides line up with TRBD2. This CDR3 is 13 amino acids long. Germline lookup yields CDR1 GTSNPN and CDR2 SVGIG (reference sequence). The ends lost 3 bases at V and 6 bases at J; junction bases unmatched: 1. The chain's CDR3 is CAWRTSGANEQFF. CDR3 sequence (DNA): TGTGCCTGGAGGACTAGCGGGGCCAATGAGCAGTTCTTC. Combining the CDR3 with reference TRBV30 and TRBJ2-1 gives the whole variable domain SQTIHQWPATLVQPVGSPLSLECTVEGTSNPNLYWYRQAAGRGLQLLFYSVGIGQISSEVPQNLSASRPQDRQFILSSKKLLLSDSGFYLCAWRTSGANEQFFGPGTRLTVL.

This chain joins TRBV18 and TRBJ1-2, with 10 bases fitting TRBD1. V shed 4 bases and J 8 bases; nucleotides not matched to a gene: 4. CDR3 length: 13 residues. The germline V gene has CDR1 KGHSH and CDR2 LQKENI. The chain's CDR3 is CASSQGQGFGYTF. The CDR3 DNA is TGTGCCAGCTCACAGGGACAGGGGTTCGGCTACACCTTC.

The chain uses TRBV5-4 and TRBJ1-1; 8 bases line up with TRBD1. The CDR3 is made up of 12 amino acids. Per the germline V gene, CDR1 is SGHNT and CDR2 is YYREEE (reference sequence). V shed 4 bases and J 7 bases; nucleotides not matched to a gene: 3. The CDR3 loop is CASSPGQGEAFF. The CDR3 DNA reads TGTGCCAGCAGCCCAGGACAGGGTGAAGCTTTCTTT.

This sequence joins TRBV5-4 and TRBJ2-3; no clear D gene. Germline V gene sequence: CDR1 SGHNT, CDR2 YYREEE (reference sequence). Trimming took 0 bases from V and 0 from J, leaving 11 bases between them. The CDR3 consists of 16 residues. In nucleotides, the CDR3 is TGTGCCAGCAGCTTGGGTCCTACCGGTAGCACAGATACGCAGTATTTT. Amino acid sequence: CASSLGPTGSTDTQYF. Filled out from reference TRBV5-4 and TRBJ2-3, the complete variable domain reads ETGVTQSPTHLIKTRGQQVTLRCSSQSGHNTVSWYQQALGQGPQFIFQYYREEENGRGNFPPRFSGLQFPNYSSELNVNALELDDSALYLCASSLGPTGSTDTQYFGPGTRLTVL.

The gene calls are TRBV6-5 and TRBJ1-5; TRBD1 might be the D (5 bases). The germline V gene has CDR1 MNHEY and CDR2 SVGAGI. The length of the CDR3 is 13 residues. V shed 8 bases and J shed 6 bases, with 14 bases lying between them. The chain's CDR3 is CASGRGGGQPQHF. In nucleotides, the CDR3 is TGTGCCAGCGGACGGGGGGGAGGTCAGCCCCAGCATTTT.

V usage is TRBV4-1 and J usage is TRBJ2-5; TRBD1 aligns across 8 bases. The germline V gene has CDR1 MGHRA and CDR2 YSYEKL. This CDR3 spans 15 amino acids. V dropped 4 bases and J dropped 5; count of bases not matched to a gene: 9. CDR3 in amino acids: CASSLSWTGRETQYF. CDR3 coding DNA: TGCGCCAGCAGCCTCTCGTGGACAGGGCGGGAGACCCAGTACTTC.

V and J are TRBV30 and TRBJ2-7; 8 bases match TRBD1. This CDR3 comprises 15 residues. The trim removed 0 bases at V and 5 bases at J, leaving 9 bases unmatched. Germline loops: CDR1 GTSNPN, CDR2 SVGIG (reference sequence). The CDR3 coding sequence is TGTGCCTGGAGTGTCAGGGGGCTACCGAAAAACGAGCAGTACTTC. It specifies CAWSVRGLPKNEQYF.

This clone was seen only once. This chain uses TRBV9 with TRBJ2-7, with 7 bases lining up with TRBD2. Germline lookup yields CDR1 SGDLS and CDR2 YYNGEE. V shed 1 base, J shed 6 bases, and the junction held 13 bases outside the gene matches. This CDR3 is built from 16 residues. The CDR3 sequence is CASSVSRSGEKFEQYF. The CDR3 DNA reads TGTGCCAGCAGCGTAAGCAGAAGCGGGGAAAAGTTCGAGCAGTACTTC.